The 21 T cell receptor beta chains below all came from one sample that was sequenced in a study of blood T cell repertoires in COVID-19. The repertoire was sequenced with immunoSEQ multiplex PCR; TCRdb's copy has only in-frame clones and lacks some. The sample carries more than 110,000 clones, 84% recorded once. Sequencing was done on a sample of peripheral blood. The receptors originated from a human donor in a cohort sampled during active COVID-19.

The chain recombines TRBV6-5 with TRBJ1-3, with D hard to call. The CDR3 totals 15 residues. V gave up 0 bases and J gave up 4 bases, with 10 bases separating them. Per the germline V gene, CDR1 is MNHEY and CDR2 is SVGAGI. The CDR3 loop is CASSYSRRAGNTIYF. The CDR3 DNA follows: TGTGCCAGCAGTTACTCCCGGAGGGCCGGAAACACCATATATTTT.

This clone was seen only a few times. The chain is built from TRBV11-2 and TRBJ1-1; TRBD1 might be the D (5 bases). This CDR3 spans 14 amino acids. Germline V gives CDR1 SGHAT, CDR2 FQNNGV. V gave up 2 bases and J gave up 1 base, with 8 bases separating them. The CDR3 is CASSLIRGNTEAFF. The CDR3 bases are TGTGCCAGCAGCTTAATAAGGGGGAACACTGAAGCTTTCTTT.

There are a few counts of this clone. The chain carries TRBV24-1 and TRBJ2-3; TRBD2 agrees at 9 bases. Germline-derived CDR1 and CDR2 are KGHDR and SFDVKD. CDR3 length: 15 residues. V dropped 1 base and J dropped 7; count of bases not matched to a gene: 5. The CDR3 DNA reads TGTGCCACCAGTGATTTTGCGGGGGGGCAATATACGCAGTATTTT. Translation gives CATSDFAGGQYTQYF.

The chain uses TRBV15 and TRBJ1-4; D is undetermined. Trimming removed 0 bases from V and 6 bases from J, with 14 bases in between. This CDR3 comprises 16 residues. The germline CDR1 and CDR2 sequences are LNHNV and YYDKDF (reference sequence). The DNA for the CDR3 is TGTGCCACCAGCAGAGATCTGGGAGGGATATATGAAAAACTGTTTTTT. This gives the protein CATSRDLGGIYEKLFF.

The chain uses TRBV5-1 and TRBJ1-1, with TRBD1 identical over 11 bases. Germline CDR1 is SGHRS and CDR2 is YFSETQ. CDR3 length: 15 residues. V lost 4 bases and J lost 1; bases outside the gene matches: 3. CDR3: CASSPGTGGNTEAFF. CDR3 DNA sequence: TGCGCCAGCAGCCCCGGGACAGGGGGGAACACTGAAGCTTTCTTT.

CDR3 in DNA: TGCGCCAGCAGCTTGGGGGGCAGACTAGGAGTATACAATGAGCAGTTCTTC. This translates into CASSLGGRLGVYNEQFF. The chain recombines TRBV5-1 with TRBJ2-1; a possible D gene is TRBD2 (6 bases). V was clipped by 0 bases and J by 4 bases, with 17 bases between them. The length of the CDR3 is 17 residues. From germline, CDR1 is SGHRS and CDR2 YFSETQ.

This chain links TRBV13 with TRBJ1-3; D is ambiguous. Trimming shortened V by 2 bases and J by 0 bases, and 2 bases separated the two germline ends. CDR3 length equals 13 residues. CDR1 is PRHDT and CDR2 is FYEKMQ in the germline V gene (reference sequence). CDR3 residues: CASSLRSGNTIYF. In DNA, the CDR3 is TGTGCCAGCAGCTTACGCTCTGGAAACACCATATATTTT.

The sample holds a few counts of this clone. The chain has TRBV9 and TRBJ2-2, with no clear D. V dropped 4 bases and J dropped 4 bases, with 8 bases sitting between them. Germline CDR1 reads SGDLS; CDR2 reads YYNGEE. The CDR3 length is 13 residues. The CDR3, as DNA: TGTGCCAGCAGCATACAGACCACCGGGGAGCTGTTTTTT. The encoded protein is CASSIQTTGELFF.

The rearrangement joins TRBV12-5 to TRBJ1-2; 8 bases agree with TRBD1. The J segment lost 6 bases and the V segment lost 10 bases, leaving 13 bases of the junction unmatched. Germline V CDR1 and CDR2: LGHNT, FRNRAP. The CDR3 covers 14 residues. CDR3 region: CATKTPTGENGYTF. DNA for the CDR3: TGTGCTACTAAAACCCCGACAGGGGAAAATGGCTACACCTTC.

The V call is TRBV5-4, the J call TRBJ2-1, with a possible D match to TRBD2 (5 bases). The CDR3 is 16 amino acids. Germline V gene lookup returns CDR1 SGHNT and CDR2 YYREEE (reference sequence). Trimming shortened V by 4 bases and J by 6 bases, and 20 bases separated the two germline ends. In DNA form, the CDR3 reads TGTGCCAGCAGCCCGGAAGTAGGACTGTCGCCCAATGAGCAGTTCTTC. Residues: CASSPEVGLSPNEQFF.

The chain links TRBV7-9 to TRBJ1-2; 8 bases fit TRBD1. The CDR3 is made up of 15 amino acids. The J segment lost 5 bases and the V segment lost 0 bases, leaving 5 bases of the junction unmatched. Germline lookup yields CDR1 SEHNR and CDR2 FQNEAQ (reference sequence). CDR3 sequence: CASSLAGQAAYGYTF. In DNA, the CDR3 is TGTGCCAGCAGCTTAGCGGGACAGGCAGCTTATGGCTACACCTTC.

V usage is TRBV5-1 and J usage is TRBJ1-1; 11 nucleotides align to TRBD1. Per germline, CDR1 SGHRS and CDR2 YFSETQ. V lost 4 bases, J lost 3 bases, and 8 bases stayed unmatched. The CDR3 is 16 amino acids. CDR3 bases: TGCGCCAGCAGCGACCGGGACAGGGGGTTGTACACTGAAGCTTTCTTT. Translating gives CASSDRDRGLYTEAFF.

V usage is TRBV12-3 or TRBV12-4 and J usage is TRBJ2-7; 9 nucleotides match TRBD2. The V and J ends lost 7 bases and 6 bases, in that order; junction bases with no gene match: 7. The CDR3 length is 13 residues. The CDR3 DNA is TGTGCCAGCACCAGTACTAGCGGGTCCGAGCAGTACTTC. Encoded protein: CASTSTSGSEQYF.

This clone was seen only once. This rearrangement joins TRBV27 to TRBJ2-2; TRBD2 is a possible D gene (5 bases). V was trimmed by 2 bases and J by 3 bases, leaving 10 bases between them. Germline V gives CDR1 MNHEY, CDR2 SMNVEV (reference sequence). The CDR3 spans 15 residues. The CDR3 DNA is TGTGCCAGCAGTTTAGAGGGCAGCCACACCGGGGAGCTGTTTTTT. Translating it yields CASSLEGSHTGELFF.

The chain employs TRBV23-1 and TRBJ1-5, with D maybe TRBD1 (6 bases). TRBV23-1 is recorded as an ORF, its role being uncertain. V lost 4 bases and J 1 base, leaving 17 bases between the germline ends. CDR3 length equals 17 residues. In DNA form, the CDR3 reads TGCGCCAGCAGTCTTAATCCGTGGGGGCGGAGCAATCAGCCCCAGCATTTT. Protein: CASSLNPWGRSNQPQHF.

The CDR3 protein is CASTYHTEAFF. CDR3 bases: TGTGCCAGCACCTACCACACTGAAGCTTTCTTT. The chain couples TRBV27 to TRBJ1-1, with D hard to call. Trimming removed 7 bases from V and 3 bases from J, with 6 bases in between. Germline V CDR1 and CDR2: MNHEY, SMNVEV (reference sequence). The CDR3 extends over 11 amino acids.

V usage is TRBV5-1 and J usage is TRBJ1-1; 8 bases fit TRBD1. The trim removed 0 bases at V and 11 bases at J, leaving 6 bases unmatched. The CDR3 consists of 13 residues. Germline CDR1 SGHRS, CDR2 YFSETQ. CDR3 DNA sequence: TGCGCCAGCAGCTTGGTGGTTCAGGGGGCGGCTTTCTTT. Protein: CASSLVVQGAAFF.

In its sample, this clone was seen once. This chain uses TRBV19 with TRBJ1-4; possible D gene TRBD1, 6 bases. The CDR3 totals 15 residues. Per germline, CDR1 LNHDA and CDR2 SQIVND (reference sequence). V lost 8 bases and J lost 2, with 15 bases in between. CDR3 bases: TGTGCCAGTGGTCAACAGGGATCCACTAATGAAAAACTGTTTTTT. This gives the protein CASGQQGSTNEKLFF.

V gene TRBV15 combines with J gene TRBJ1-5; D unresolved. The CDR3 extends over 17 amino acids. The V end lost 0 bases, the J end lost 0 bases, and 12 bases lay between the germline ends. CDR1 and CDR2 from the germline V gene are LNHNV and YYDKDF (reference sequence). Here the CDR3 DNA reads TGTGCCACCAGCAGAGATCCCATCCTAGGTAGCAATCAGCCCCAGCATTTT. Its translation: CATSRDPILGSNQPQHF.

The chain joins TRBV6-5 to TRBJ1-5; D remains unclear. V was pared by 7 bases and J by 1 base, with 8 bases between. Per germline, CDR1 MNHEY and CDR2 SVGAGI. CDR3 size: 13 residues. CDR3 nucleotides: TGTGCCAGCAAATCAGAAAGCAATCAGCCCCAGCATTTT. This sequence encodes CASKSESNQPQHF.

This sequence joins TRBV11-2 and TRBJ2-7, with 13 bases that match TRBD2. CDR1 SGHAT and CDR2 FQNNGV come from the germline V gene. The CDR3 covers 16 residues. V shed 5 bases and J 2 bases; nucleotides not matched to a gene: 6. CDR3 region: CASSRTSGGLTYEQYF. Written as DNA, the CDR3 is TGTGCCAGCAGCCGGACTAGCGGGGGATTAACCTACGAGCAGTACTTC.